These 30 T cell receptor beta chains were all obtained from the same sample, sequenced in a study of cytomegalovirus exposure and HLA in healthy donors. In the PCR, 60 Vbeta and 13 Jbeta primers were used. Sequencing used immunoSEQ multiplex PCR; TCRdb keeps in-frame clones, though not all of them. This specimen shows some 160,000 clones; the ten leading clones hold approximately 2.3%. Sequencing used PBMCs. The receptor set was obtained from a young man in good health and CMV-seronegative.

The chain recombines TRBV7-2 with TRBJ1-2; D perhaps matches TRBD1 (6 bases). There are 14 residues in the CDR3. Trimming stripped 1 base from V and 0 bases from J, with 6 bases between. Per germline, CDR1 SGHTA and CDR2 FQGNSA. The CDR3 sequence is CASSLDRANYGYTF. The CDR3 DNA sequence: TGTGCCAGCAGCTTAGACAGGGCTAACTATGGCTACACCTTC.

The CDR3 sequence: CASSLSGLGDEQYF. CDR3 coding DNA: TGTGCCAGCTCATTGTCAGGTTTAGGCGACGAGCAGTACTTC. The J gene is TRBJ2-7, the V gene TRBV18, with D unresolved. V lost 5 bases and J 5 bases, leaving 16 bases between the germline ends. This CDR3 region has 14 residues. The germline gives CDR1 KGHSH, CDR2 LQKENI. The full variable domain, rest sourced from reference TRBV18 and TRBJ2-7, is NAGVMQNPRHLVRRRGQEARLRCSPMKGHSHVYWYRQLPEEGLKFMVYLQKENIIDESGMPKERFSAEFPKEGPSILRIQQVVRGDSAAYFCASSLSGLGDEQYFGPGTRLTVT.

V and J are TRBV9 and TRBJ1-2; 8 bases agree with TRBD1. The V segment lost 6 bases and the J segment 2 bases; nucleotides outside the gene matches: 6. The CDR3 totals 14 residues. Germline-derived CDR1 and CDR2 are SGDLS and YYNGEE. CDR3 sequence: CASIGQGSNYGYTF. The CDR3 bases are TGTGCCAGCATCGGACAGGGTTCAAACTATGGCTACACCTTC.

The chain employs TRBV2 and TRBJ1-2; no definite D call. V shed 6 bases and J shed 7 bases, with 9 bases lying between them. This CDR3 has 11 amino acids. The germline CDR1 and CDR2 sequences are SNHLY and FYNNEI. The CDR3 DNA reads as TGTGCCAGCAGCCGGGAGGCTGGCTACACCTTC. Amino acids: CASSREAGYTF.

The J gene is TRBJ1-2, the V gene TRBV7-9; 9 nucleotides agree with TRBD1. V was clipped by 7 bases and J by 9 bases; unmatched bases: 9. The CDR3 sequence is 13 residues long. Germline assignment: CDR1 SEHNR and CDR2 FQNEAQ (reference sequence). The CDR3 sequence is CASNLQTGGSYTF. The CDR3 region has the DNA TGTGCCAGCAACCTCCAGACAGGGGGTAGCTACACCTTC.

The chain joins TRBV6-5 to TRBJ1-5; D is uncertain. This CDR3 has 13 residues. V lost 6 bases and J lost 5, with 11 bases in between. In germline, CDR1 is MNHEY, CDR2 SVGAGI. In DNA form, the CDR3 reads TGTGCCAGCAGGGCGGGTTTCGATCAGCCCCAGCATTTT. This sequence encodes CASRAGFDQPQHF.

The chain links TRBV6-6 to TRBJ2-7, with D perhaps matching TRBD1 (6 bases). The CDR3 sequence is 13 residues long. Deletions cut 2 bases from V and 5 bases from J, with 10 bases between. Germline CDR1 reads MNHNY; CDR2 reads SVGAGI (reference sequence). The CDR3 here is CASSYRSGDEQYF. Here the CDR3 DNA reads TGTGCCAGCAGTTACCGTTCAGGGGACGAGCAGTACTTC.

This chain joins TRBV5-4 and TRBJ1-3; perhaps TRBD1 as D (6 bases). There are 15 residues in the CDR3. CDR1 and CDR2 (germline): SGHNT, YYREEE (reference sequence). Trimming pared 0 bases from V and 4 bases from J, leaving 11 bases between. In nucleotides, the CDR3 is TGTGCCAGCAGCTTGGGCAGGGGCCTGGGAAACACCATATATTTT. This encodes CASSLGRGLGNTIYF.

The rearrangement uses TRBV25-1 and TRBJ1-2, with D maybe TRBD1 (5 bases). Per germline, CDR1 MGHDK and CDR2 SYGVNS. The CDR3 has 17 residues. Trimming took off 4 bases at V and 3 bases at J, with 21 bases between the two ends. This CDR3 reads CASSALSPWGEHYGYTF. DNA for the CDR3: TGTGCCAGCAGTGCGTTATCCCCGTGGGGGGAGCACTATGGCTACACCTTC.

CDR3 coding DNA: TGTGCCAGCAGCTTGAATGGGGCCAGCTCCTACAATGAGCAGTTCTTC. It specifies CASSLNGASSYNEQFF. V is TRBV7-3 and J is TRBJ2-1; D is perhaps TRBD1 (5 bases). The CDR3 runs to 16 residues. Germline V gene data show CDR1 as SGHTA and CDR2 as FQGTGA. Trimming cost V 3 bases and J 0 bases, with 12 bases left between them.

CDR3 loop: CASSSLGSGTYEQYF. CDR3 bases: TGTGCCAGCAGTTCCCTGGGTAGCGGAACCTACGAGCAGTACTTC. V usage is TRBV27 and J usage is TRBJ2-7; D possibly corresponds to TRBD2 (6 bases). The V and J ends lost 4 bases and 2 bases respectively, with 15 bases between them. The CDR3 runs 15 residues. Looked up from germline, CDR1 is MNHEY and CDR2 is SMNVEV (reference sequence).

The genes are TRBV11-2 and TRBJ2-5, with D perhaps matching TRBD2 (6 bases). Trimming took 7 bases from V and 2 from J, leaving 11 bases between them. This CDR3 region has 13 residues. Germline V lookup: CDR1 SGHAT, CDR2 FQNNGV. The CDR3 sequence: CASTPGVQETQYF. For the CDR3, the DNA is TGTGCCAGCACCCCGGGGGTTCAAGAGACCCAGTACTTC.

This chain links TRBV11-3 with TRBJ2-7; no clear D gene. Germline assignment: CDR1 SGHNT and CDR2 YENEEA. The length of the CDR3 is 13 residues. Between the trimmed V and J ends, which lost 10 bases and 6 bases, there was a span of 19 bases. The CDR3 here is CATGLLLGGEQYF. The CDR3 region has the DNA TGTGCCACCGGCCTTCTCCTCGGCGGCGAGCAGTACTTC.

The genes are TRBV4-1 and TRBJ1-5, with a possible D match to TRBD1 (5 bases). The V gene's germline CDR1 is MGHRA and CDR2 YSYEKL. Trimming removed 0 bases at V and 7 bases at J, with 19 bases between. This CDR3 is built from 17 residues. CDR3 DNA sequence: TGCGCCAGCAGCCAAGAGGCAGGTTTGGGGGGGTGGCAGCCCCAGCATTTT. The encoded protein is CASSQEAGLGGWQPQHF.

The CDR3 region is CASSLRTEAYGYTF. CDR3 in DNA: TGTGCCAGCTCACTTCGGACAGAAGCCTATGGCTACACCTTC. The V and J genes are TRBV18 and TRBJ1-2, with D possibly TRBD1 on 6 matching bases. V was pared by 4 bases and J by 4 bases, with 13 bases between. The CDR3 spans 14 residues. Per the germline V gene, CDR1 is KGHSH and CDR2 is LQKENI.

The J gene is TRBJ1-2, the V gene TRBV6-1; no definite D call. The CDR3 has 19 amino acids. V was pared by 1 base and J by 1 base, with 22 bases between. Germline V CDR1 and CDR2: MNHNS, SASEGT. The CDR3 DNA is TGTGCCAGCAGTGAAGGGGCGGCGGGTTACAACCTTCTTAACTATGGCTACACCTTC. It yields the protein CASSEGAAGYNLLNYGYTF.

This chain joins TRBV10-3 and TRBJ1-5; D call uncertain. The CDR3 extends over 14 amino acids. Deletions cut 5 bases from V and 1 base from J, with 9 bases between. Germline loops: CDR1 ENHRY, CDR2 SYGVKD. The chain's CDR3 is CAISPRESNQPQHF. CDR3 DNA: TGTGCCATCAGTCCCCGGGAAAGCAATCAGCCCCAGCATTTT.

The chain combines TRBV5-4 with TRBJ2-6; D might be TRBD2 (7 bases). The germline V gene encodes CDR1 SGHNT and CDR2 YYREEE (reference sequence). The CDR3 runs to 19 residues. With 4 bases removed from V and 0 bases from J, the gap between germline ends came to 20 bases. As DNA, the CDR3 is TGTGCCAGCAGCCCCTTATTGGGGGGGCGAGTCTCTGGGGCCAACGTCCTGACTTTC. Its protein product is CASSPLLGGRVSGANVLTF.

The rearrangement uses TRBV11-3 and TRBJ1-3; D is unresolved. Looked up from germline, CDR1 is SGHNT and CDR2 is YENEEA. The CDR3 is 13 amino acids. Trimming took off 6 bases at V and 0 bases at J, with 6 bases between the two ends. The CDR3 region is CASSPGSGNTIYF. The CDR3 nucleotides read TGTGCCAGCAGTCCAGGCTCTGGAAACACCATATATTTT.

The genes are TRBV2 and TRBJ1-2; tentatively, D is TRBD1 (5 bases). The CDR3 loop spans 13 amino acids. CDR1 is SNHLY, CDR2 FYNNEI, per germline. V was trimmed by 4 bases and J by 3 bases, leaving 9 bases between them. CDR3 protein: CASSGTPDYGYTF. CDR3 DNA: TGTGCCAGCAGTGGGACACCAGACTATGGCTACACCTTC.

This chain uses TRBV7-2 with TRBJ2-7, with 8 bases aligning to TRBD2. The germline V gene has CDR1 SGHTA and CDR2 FQGNSA. This CDR3 is 14 amino acids long. V lost 3 bases, J lost 5 bases, and 6 bases stayed unmatched. CDR3 sequence (DNA): TGTGCCAGCAGCTTCGGACTAGCTCGCGACGAGCAGTACTTC. This gives the protein CASSFGLARDEQYF.

The J gene is TRBJ2-1, the V gene TRBV7-2; no firm D call. Trimming pared 3 bases from V and 8 bases from J, leaving 20 bases between. CDR1 and CDR2 from the germline V gene are SGHTA and FQGNSA. The CDR3 has 16 residues. CDR3 DNA: TGTGCCAGCAGCTTTAATCAACCCCAACCGGCGGATGAGCAGTTCTTC. Its protein is CASSFNQPQPADEQFF.

The CDR3 protein is CASSELTGRWDGYTF. Here the CDR3 DNA reads TGTGCCAGCAGTGAGTTAACAGGGAGATGGGATGGCTACACCTTC. The chain couples TRBV6-1 to TRBJ1-2; TRBD1 might be the D (6 bases). The germline V gene has CDR1 MNHNS and CDR2 SASEGT. V lost 3 bases and J 6 bases, leaving 17 bases between the germline ends. The CDR3 runs 15 residues.

The chain uses TRBV14 and TRBJ2-3; 7 nucleotides line up with TRBD2. CDR1 and CDR2 (germline): SGHDN, FVKESK. There are 15 residues in the CDR3. Losses at the gene ends were 6 bases for V and 2 bases for J; bases not matched to a gene: 8. The CDR3 bases are TGTGCCAGCAGAACTAGCGTACATAACACAGATACGCAGTATTTT. This codes for CASRTSVHNTDTQYF. Complete variable domain (other parts from reference TRBV14 and TRBJ2-3): EAGVTQFPSHSVIEKGQTVTLRCDPISGHDNLYWYRRVMGKEIKFLLHFVKESKQDESGMPNNRFLAERTGGTYSTLKVQPAELEDSGVYFCASRTSVHNTDTQYFGPGTRLTVL.

This chain connects TRBV7-9 to TRBJ2-2; 8 bases align to TRBD2. Looked up from germline, CDR1 is SEHNR and CDR2 is FQNEAQ (reference sequence). With V trimmed by 10 bases and J by 1 base, 5 bases remained unmatched. The CDR3 covers 14 residues. The CDR3 DNA reads TGTGCCAACGGACTAGCAGGGAACACCGGGGAGCTGTTTTTT. Its translation: CANGLAGNTGELFF.

In regard to this clone: Additional DNA sequences in this sample encode the identical CDR3. The chain has TRBV6-5 and TRBJ2-3; no reliable D call. There are 14 residues in the CDR3. Germline CDR1 reads MNHEY; CDR2 reads SVGAGI. The V end lost 0 bases, the J end lost 1 base, and 5 bases lay between the germline ends. For the CDR3, the DNA is TGTGCCAGCAGTTACTCTGGAGGCACAGATACGCAGTATTTT. Its translation is CASSYSGGTDTQYF.

In nucleotides, the CDR3 is TGTGCCAGCAGCTCCCATAAGACTAGCCGGGCCTCCTACAATGAGCAGTTCTTC. As protein: CASSSHKTSRASYNEQFF. The V and J genes are TRBV9 and TRBJ2-1, with 7 bases fitting TRBD2. The CDR3 has 18 amino acids. In germline, CDR1 is SGDLS, CDR2 YYNGEE. V trimming: 4 bases; J trimming: 0 bases; junction bases outside the gene matches: 13.

The chain links TRBV7-2 to TRBJ2-7; D is ambiguous. V lost 5 bases to trimming and J lost 1 base, with 12 bases between them. CDR3 length: 14 amino acids. Germline lookup yields CDR1 SGHTA and CDR2 FQGNSA. CDR3 DNA: TGTGCCAGCAGCCGGCTGGGCCAGTCCTACGAGCAGTACTTC. Translating it yields CASSRLGQSYEQYF. Full variable domain (remainder filled in from reference TRBV7-2 and TRBJ2-7): GAGVSQSPSNKVTEKGKDVELRCDPISGHTALYWYRQSLGQGLEFLIYFQGNSAPDKSGLPSDRFSAERTGGSVSTLTIQRTQQEDSAVYLCASSRLGQSYEQYFGPGTRLTVT.

The V and J genes are TRBV19 and TRBJ2-7; D may be TRBD1 (6 bases). Germline V CDR1 and CDR2: LNHDA, SQIVND (reference sequence). Trimming removed 4 bases from V and 2 bases from J, with 12 bases in between. The CDR3 is 14 amino acids. CDR3 loop: CASSTSQGPYEQYF. CDR3 nucleotides: TGTGCCAGTAGTACTTCACAGGGACCCTACGAGCAGTACTTC.

The chain joins TRBV6-4 to TRBJ1-1, with D unclear. The V and J ends lost 6 bases and 1 base respectively, with 9 bases between them. The CDR3 is 13 amino acids. Germline lookup yields CDR1 MRHNA and CDR2 SNTAGT. CDR3 nucleotide sequence: TGTGCCAGCAGCGAGGGAGAGAACACTGAAGCTTTCTTT. It is translated as CASSEGENTEAFF.